These 11 T cell receptor beta chains were all obtained from the same sample, sequenced in a study of blood T cells in healthy people across ages. A sample-barcoded 5' primer and a J-beta primer mix were used in a second PCR of roughly 7 to 12 cycles. TCRdb ran MiXCR on the 5' RACE reads and lists one entry per CDR3 protein. The repertoire holds some 900,000 distinct CDR3 sequences, with 40% to 60% as singletons. The sample was blood. All receptors come from a man aged 25-40 years in good health.

This clonotype came up once. The chain is built from TRBV10-3 and TRBJ1-2; D gene ambiguous. The CDR3 loop spans 14 amino acids. Germline CDR1 is ENHRY and CDR2 is SYGVKD. V lost 2 bases to trimming and J lost 0 bases, with 7 bases between them. CDR3 amino acids: CAISEDGTNYGYTF. DNA for the CDR3: TGTGCCATCAGTGAGGACGGAACTAACTATGGCTACACCTTC.

V usage is TRBV6-1 and J usage is TRBJ2-1; D remains ambiguous. The CDR3 is 16 residues long. V was trimmed by 5 bases and J by 0 bases, leaving 14 bases between them. Germline CDR1 is MNHNS and CDR2 is SASEGT. The CDR3 DNA reads as TGTGCCAGCAGTCAGGACGGCGCTAGCTCCTACAATGAGCAGTTCTTC. This translates into CASSQDGASSYNEQFF.

This chain joins TRBV12-3 or TRBV12-4 and TRBJ2-5; 10 bases match TRBD1. With V trimmed by 5 bases and J by 13 bases, 16 bases remained unmatched. CDR3 length: 15 amino acids. DNA of the CDR3: TGTGCCAGCAGTGGTGACAGGGGGCGCGTAGAGTCCCGGTACTTC. This gives the protein CASSGDRGRVESRYF.

This clonotype was observed once. DNA of the CDR3: TGCAGCGCGTGGTTTGCGGGGGGCACAGATACGCAGTATTTT. Translating gives CSAWFAGGTDTQYF. This sequence joins TRBV29-1 and TRBJ2-3; 7 nucleotides line up with TRBD2. After removal of 7 bases from V and 1 base from J, the junction contained 8 bases not matched to a gene. Germline V gives CDR1 SQVTM, CDR2 ANQGSEA. This CDR3 has 14 amino acids.

The V call is TRBV27, the J call TRBJ2-1; 7 positions match TRBD1. CDR3 length equals 13 residues. V dropped 6 bases and J dropped 3; count of bases not matched to a gene: 2. CDR1 is MNHEY, CDR2 SMNVEV, per germline (reference sequence). CDR3 sequence (DNA): TGTGCCAGCAGGGGGGACAGCTACAATGAGCAGTTCTTC. This sequence encodes CASRGDSYNEQFF.

This clonotype was detected a few times. This chain links TRBV6-5 with TRBJ1-2; 7 positions agree with TRBD1. J gave up 4 bases and V 8 bases, and 10 bases lay outside the gene matches. The CDR3 sequence is 14 residues long. The V gene's germline CDR1 is MNHEY and CDR2 SVGAGI. The CDR3 DNA is TGTGCCAGCCTCCCATCTGGGACAGCCTATGGCTACACCTTC. This sequence encodes CASLPSGTAYGYTF.

The rearrangement joins TRBV4-1 to TRBJ1-3; possible D gene TRBD1, 6 bases. The V gene's germline CDR1 is MGHRA and CDR2 YSYEKL. This CDR3 spans 15 amino acids. With 1 base removed from V and 5 bases from J, the gap between germline ends came to 12 bases. The CDR3 region has the DNA TGCGCCAGCAGCCAAGGGGCAGGGGCTAGAAACACCATATATTTT. Residues: CASSQGAGARNTIYF.

Only a few counts were recorded for this clonotype. This rearrangement joins TRBV7-9 to TRBJ1-2; 9 nucleotides align to TRBD1. CDR1 and CDR2 (germline): SEHNR, FQNEAQ (reference sequence). V trimming: 5 bases; J trimming: 7 bases; junction bases outside the gene matches: 17. The CDR3 is made up of 17 amino acids. The CDR3 sequence: CASSPGQGLPESGGYTF. The CDR3 coding sequence is TGTGCCAGCAGCCCCGGACAGGGGCTTCCCGAAAGTGGTGGCTACACCTTC.

This clonotype was recorded a few times. The rearrangement uses TRBV5-5 and TRBJ2-3; D is uncertain. V was clipped by 3 bases and J by 0 bases, with 11 bases between them. Per the germline V gene, CDR1 is SGHKS and CDR2 is YYEKEE (reference sequence). CDR3 size: 15 residues. The CDR3 sequence is CASSSGLWSTDTQYF. In DNA form, the CDR3 reads TGTGCCAGCAGCTCCGGGCTGTGGAGCACAGATACGCAGTATTTT.

This chain connects TRBV7-2 to TRBJ2-7; TRBD2 aligns across 10 bases. This CDR3 comprises 14 residues. From germline, CDR1 is SGHTA and CDR2 FQGNSA. Unmatched junction bases numbered 5, after V lost 5 bases and J lost 4 bases. The CDR3 sequence: CASSERGGIYEQYF. The CDR3, as DNA: TGTGCCAGCAGCGAGCGGGGGGGGATATACGAGCAGTACTTC. Complete variable domain (other parts from reference TRBV7-2 and TRBJ2-7): GAGVSQSPSNKVTEKGKDVELRCDPISGHTALYWYRQSLGQGLEFLIYFQGNSAPDKSGLPSDRFSAERTGGSVSTLTIQRTQQEDSAVYLCASSERGGIYEQYFGPGTRLTVT.

This chain uses TRBV29-1 with TRBJ1-1, with D perhaps TRBD1 (5 bases). Trimming pared 4 bases from V and 8 bases from J, leaving 14 bases between. This CDR3 is 12 amino acids long. The germline V gene encodes CDR1 SQVTM and CDR2 ANQGSEA. CDR3 in amino acids: CSVGTGPAEAFF. The CDR3 DNA follows: TGCAGCGTTGGTACGGGACCGGCGGAAGCTTTCTTT. Combining the CDR3 with reference TRBV29-1 and TRBJ1-1 gives the whole variable domain SAVISQKPSRDICQRGTSLTIQCQVDSQVTMMFWYRQQPGQSLTLIATANQGSEATYESGFVIDKFPISRPNLTFSTLTVSNMSPEDSSIYLCSVGTGPAEAFFGQGTRLTVV.